This T cell receptor (beta chain) was captured by sequencing in a study of OX40 agonist ivuxolimab in advanced cancers. Study-level points and caveats: By week 6 at 0.1 to 3.0 mg/kg, blood CD4+ and CD8+ T cells had expanded clonally.

TCRdb's table, derived via immunoSEQ multiplex PCR, lists solely in-frame clones and lacks some. The repertoire has tens of thousands of clones, about 85% of them found once; the top ten carry under 20%. V was clipped by 6 bases and J by 4 bases, with 13 bases between them. The germline V gene encodes CDR1 MNHEY and CDR2 SVGAGI. This CDR3 is built from 14 residues. About this clone itself: Its antigen is not known.

Drawing of blood for sampling happened at baseline, at cycle 4 day 1, and at cycle 7 day 1. This specimen was CD4+ or CD8+ T cells sorted from blood, taken in a trial of the OX40 agonist ivuxolimab. This chain connects TRBV6-5 to TRBJ1-5; no clear D. The source is an adult with an advanced solid tumor such as melanoma, head and neck, liver or kidney cancer. The CDR3 is CASSRPGENQPQHF. Written as DNA, the CDR3 is TGTGCCAGCAGCCGCCCGGGAGAAAATCAGCCCCAGCATTTT.